This is a list of T cell receptor beta chains from one sample in a study of blood T cell repertoires in COVID-19. Clones were read by immunoSEQ multiplex PCR, and TCRdb kept only the in-frame ones, dropping some. The data show roughly 28,000 clones, with roughly 87% seen just once and under 55% held by the top ten. Sequenced material: peripheral blood. The receptors originated from a human donor with acute or convalescent COVID-19. The donor label of this sample is uncertain. CDR3s include the opening cysteine and the closing phenylalanine or tryptophan. The order of the fields is V gene, clone size, D gene, J gene, CDR3 DNA, CDR3 protein. D genes are given only for firm matches. Size is omitted from some rows. Given values are once, few, many or a class for expanded clones.

>TRBV19|-|TRBD2|TRBJ2-1
TGTGCCAGTAGTAGTACGACTAGCGGGACGTACAATGAGCAGTTCTTC
CASSSTTSGTYNEQFF
>TRBV7-9|-|TRBD2|TRBJ2-5
TGTGCCAGCAGCCCCCGGTGGAGGACGGGGGGGGTTCTCGGAGAGACCCAGTACTTC
CASSPRWRTGGVLGETQYF
>TRBV28|-|TRBD1|TRBJ2-7
TGTGCCAGCGAGGCTTCGACAGGGGGGAACTACGAGCAGTACTTC
CASEASTGGNYEQYF
>TRBV24-1|-|-|TRBJ1-4
TGTGCCACCTCAGGTGCCAAGGCTCAGGAAAAACTGTTTTTT
CATSGAKAQEKLFF
>TRBV2|-|TRBD2|TRBJ2-7
TGTGCCAGCAGTGCACTCGGACTAGCGGGAGCCCACGAGCAGTACTTC
CASSALGLAGAHEQYF
>TRBV3-1/TRBV3-2|-|-|TRBJ2-3
TGTGCCAGCAGCCAAGTGGCGGGGGCTCGGTATACGCAGTATTTT
CASSQVAGARYTQYF
>TRBV10-3|-|-|TRBJ1-4
TGTGCCATCAGTAGACTGACAGAAGAAAAACTGTTTTTT
CAISRLTEEKLFF
>TRBV11-1|-|-|TRBJ1-1
TGTGCCAGCAGCTCTCAGGCCCTCCAGGTTGAAGCTTTCTTT
CASSSQALQVEAFF
>TRBV7-9|-|TRBD2|TRBJ2-3
TGTGCCAGCAGCCGAGCGGGAGGGGCAGATACGCAGTATTTT
CASSRAGGADTQYF
>TRBV29-1|-|-|TRBJ1-1
TGCAGCGTCGGGGGGGAAGGGACTGAAGCTTTCTTT
CSVGGEGTEAFF
>TRBV4-1|-|TRBD1|TRBJ1-6
TGCGCCAGCACCCGGACAGGGGGCTTTTTTAACTCGAATTCACCCCTCCACTTT
CASTRTGGFFNSNSPLHF
>TRBV12-3/TRBV12-4|-|TRBD1|TRBJ1-1
TGTGCCAGCAGCCAGACAGGGCGAACTGAAGCTTTCTTT
CASSQTGRTEAFF
>TRBV6-5|-|-|TRBJ1-6
TGTGCCAGCAGTTACTCCCGGGGGGGCGGATCACCCCTCCACTTT
CASSYSRGGGSPLHF
>TRBV5-6|-|-|TRBJ2-7
TGTGCCCAAGGTGGACCTAGCGAGACCTCCTACGAGCAGTACTTC
CAQGGPSETSYEQYF
>TRBV5-1|-|TRBD1|TRBJ2-7
TGCGCCAGCAGCTCAGCGTCGGGACAGGGGATCTACGAGCAGTACTTC
CASSSASGQGIYEQYF
>TRBV6-1|once|-|TRBJ1-4
TGTGCCAGCAGTGAAGGAGGGAGGAGGGAAAAACTGTTTTTT
CASSEGGRREKLFF
>TRBV18|-|-|TRBJ2-3
TGTGCCAGCTCACCAGCCACAAGAACAGATACGCAGTATTTT
CASSPATRTDTQYF
>TRBV25-1|-|TRBD1|TRBJ1-6
TGTGCCATGCGGACAGGGGATAATTCACCCCTCCACTTT
CAMRTGDNSPLHF
>TRBV9|few|-|TRBJ2-7
TGTGCCAGCAGCCTTACCGCAGGTGATCCTGCCTACGAGCAGTACTTC
CASSLTAGDPAYEQYF
>TRBV5-1|-|-|TRBJ1-6
TGCGCCAGTTCTGGGCAGAGTAATTCACCCCTCCACTTT
CASSGQSNSPLHF
>TRBV30|-|TRBD1|TRBJ1-2
TGTGCCTGGAGTGGAGGGACAGGGCGAGGAGGAGGCTACACCTTC
CAWSGGTGRGGGYTF
>TRBV19|-|-|TRBJ2-2
TGTGCCAGTAGGTCAGGCGCCGCGAACACCGGGGAGCTGTTTTTT
CASRSGAANTGELFF
>TRBV5-1|-|TRBD2|TRBJ2-3
TGCGCCAGCAGCTCAAAAAACACCGGGACTAGCGTTTCAGATACGCAGTATTTT
CASSSKNTGTSVSDTQYF
>TRBV5-1|few|-|TRBJ1-5
TGCGCCAGCAGTGAGGGAGCGGGCAATCAGCCCCAGCATTTT
CASSEGAGNQPQHF
>TRBV6-6|-|-|TRBJ2-3
TGTGCCAGCAGTTACCCGGACACCACAGATACGCAGTATTTT
CASSYPDTTDTQYF
>TRBV30|-|TRBD2|TRBJ2-1
TGTGCCTGGAGTTCGGGGGGTGAGCAGTTCTTC
CAWSSGGEQFF